This TCR beta chain was recorded in a study of blood T cell repertoires in COVID-19. Study at large: The United States, Italy and Spain provided the acute and convalescent COVID-19 samples. T cells, B-cell-depleted T cells, or PBMCs provided the cDNA or gDNA that served as material.

This clone was detected only once. The CDR3 runs to 16 residues. V shed 5 bases and J 9 bases; nucleotides not matched to a gene: 12. Germline lookup yields CDR1 SGHTA and CDR2 FQGTGA. Per the original methods: For nucleated cells, counts were estimated from reference gene primer amplification. Here immunoSEQ multiplex PCR was the method, and the copy in TCRdb shows in-frame clones only, minus some. The V and J calls and clone size were taken over from that table, and D and trimming were inferred from the DNA. Altogether around 330,000 clones are present, around 90% being singletons, with the ten largest covering roughly 2.6%. Participants' own reports of clinical history determined their cohort assignment.

The clonotype originates from a man aged 55 to 70 who had recovered from COVID-19. Sequencing used PBMCs or T cells enriched from blood (not recorded which). V is TRBV7-3 and J is TRBJ2-1; 11 bases align to TRBD2. CDR3 sequence (DNA): TGTGCCAGCAGCCCAGCTCCTAAACTAGCGGGAGTTGAGCAGTTCTTC. It specifies CASSPAPKLAGVEQFF.